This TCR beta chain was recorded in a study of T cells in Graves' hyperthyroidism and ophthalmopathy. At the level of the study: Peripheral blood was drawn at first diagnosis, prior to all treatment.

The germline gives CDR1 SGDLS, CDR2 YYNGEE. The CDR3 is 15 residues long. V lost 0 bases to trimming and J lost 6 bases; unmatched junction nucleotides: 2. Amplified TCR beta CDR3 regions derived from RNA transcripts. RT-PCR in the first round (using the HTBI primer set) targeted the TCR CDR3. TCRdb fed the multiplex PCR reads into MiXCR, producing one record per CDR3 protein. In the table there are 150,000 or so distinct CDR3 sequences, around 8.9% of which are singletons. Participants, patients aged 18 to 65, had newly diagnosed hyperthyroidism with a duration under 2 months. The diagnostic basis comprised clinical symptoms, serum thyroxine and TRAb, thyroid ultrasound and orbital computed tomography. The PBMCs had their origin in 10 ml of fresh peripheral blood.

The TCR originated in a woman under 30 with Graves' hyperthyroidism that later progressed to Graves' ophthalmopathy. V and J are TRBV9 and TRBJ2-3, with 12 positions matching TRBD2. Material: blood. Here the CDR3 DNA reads TGTGCCAGCAGCGTAGCAACTAGCGGGGGGGATACGCAGTATTTT. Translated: CASSVATSGGDTQYF.